These 20 T cell receptor beta chains share one sample of origin, sequenced in a study of cytomegalovirus exposure and HLA in healthy donors. The PCR was carried out with 60 Vbeta primers and 13 Jbeta primers. Some clones are missing from TCRdb's copy, which holds only in-frame ones; the method was immunoSEQ multiplex PCR. The sample lists about 190,000 clones, about 84% seen once, with roughly 13% in the top ten. Material for sequencing was PBMCs. The receptors were gathered from a woman aged 30 to 39 in good health and CMV-seropositive.

The chain couples TRBV21-1 to TRBJ2-3; TRBD1, the table's D call, lacks a check against the DNA. TRBV21-1 is designated a pseudogene. This CDR3 contains 15 residues. This CDR3 is CASSPPGQGTDTQYF. CDR3 DNA: TGTGCCAGCAGCCCGCCCGGACAGGGAACAGATACGCAGTATTTT.

V usage is TRBV5-6 and J usage is TRBJ1-6; 7 bases fit TRBD1. The germline gives CDR1 SGHDT, CDR2 YYEEEE. This CDR3 is 15 amino acids long. With 2 bases clipped from V and 6 bases from J, the junction kept 5 bases outside the gene matches. This CDR3 is CASSFFDRANSPLHF. The CDR3 DNA is TGTGCCAGCAGCTTTTTTGACAGGGCTAATTCACCCCTCCACTTT.

A few counts support this clone. The rearrangement uses TRBV12-5 and TRBJ2-1; TRBD2 might be the D (5 bases). V lost 1 base and J 6 bases, leaving 13 bases between the germline ends. The CDR3 has 15 residues. Germline-derived CDR1 and CDR2 are LGHNT and FRNRAP. CDR3 coding DNA: TGTGCTAGTGGTTTGGGACTATGGGGAAGCAATGAGCAGTTCTTC. Amino acids: CASGLGLWGSNEQFF.

The rearrangement uses TRBV6-4 and TRBJ2-3; 10 bases are a match to TRBD2. Germline trimming cut 0 bases from V and 2 bases from J; bases unmatched to any gene: 2. Germline V CDR1 and CDR2: MRHNA, SNTAGT. The CDR3 length is 16 residues. The CDR3 region is CASSDSTSGVTDTQYF. In nucleotides, the CDR3 is TGTGCCAGCAGTGACTCCACTAGCGGGGTCACAGATACGCAGTATTTT.

The chain carries TRBV13 and TRBJ2-2; 9 nucleotides align to TRBD1. With 5 bases clipped from V and 6 bases from J, the junction kept 4 bases outside the gene matches. The germline CDR1 and CDR2 sequences are PRHDT and FYEKMQ (reference sequence). The CDR3 length is 14 residues. The CDR3 DNA follows: TGTGCCAGCAGCACGCGGACAGGGGCCGGGGAGCTGTTTTTT. It encodes CASSTRTGAGELFF.

This clone was seen just once. The genes are TRBV5-4 and TRBJ1-2; tentatively, D is TRBD1 (6 bases). Trimming took 1 base from V and 7 from J, leaving 11 bases between them. From germline, CDR1 is SGHNT and CDR2 YYREEE (reference sequence). This CDR3 comprises 13 residues. For the CDR3, the DNA is TGTGCCAGCAGCTTGCAGGGGCAAGGTGGCTACACCTTC. This codes for CASSLQGQGGYTF. Full variable domain (outside the CDR3, taken from reference TRBV5-4 and TRBJ1-2): ETGVTQSPTHLIKTRGQQVTLRCSSQSGHNTVSWYQQALGQGPQFIFQYYREEENGRGNFPPRFSGLQFPNYSSELNVNALELDDSALYLCASSLQGQGGYTFGSGTRLTVV.

The gene calls are TRBV7-8 and TRBJ1-2, with D possibly being TRBD1 (5 bases). CDR1 SGHVS and CDR2 FQNEAQ come from the germline V gene. Trimming left V 3 bases short and J 8 bases short, with 16 bases between. This CDR3 comprises 14 residues. This CDR3 reads CASSLWAGEGGYTF. CDR3 nucleotide sequence: TGTGCCAGCAGCTTGTGGGCGGGAGAGGGGGGCTACACCTTC.

This clone was seen a handful of times. V and J are TRBV7-9 and TRBJ2-6; D gene ambiguous. This CDR3 comprises 19 residues. V lost 1 base and J 0 bases, leaving 16 bases between the germline ends. The germline CDR1 and CDR2 sequences are SEHNR and FQNEAQ (reference sequence). CDR3 loop: CASSLVGRTFLSGANVLTF. In DNA, the CDR3 is TGTGCCAGCAGCTTAGTTGGCAGAACCTTCCTCTCTGGGGCCAACGTCCTGACTTTC. The variable domain in full, completed from reference TRBV7-9 and TRBJ2-6, reads DTGVSQNPRHKITKRGQNVTFRCDPISEHNRLYWYRQTLGQGPEFLTYFQNEAQLEKSRLLSDRFSAERPKGSFSTLEIQRTEQGDSAMYLCASSLVGRTFLSGANVLTFGAGSRLTVL.

The chain is built from TRBV5-1 and TRBJ2-2, with D unclear. Trimming cost V 4 bases and J 2 bases, with 9 bases left between them. The germline V gene encodes CDR1 SGHRS and CDR2 YFSETQ. The CDR3 spans 14 residues. DNA of the CDR3: TGCGCCAGCAGCAGCCAAGCCAACACCGGGGAGCTGTTTTTT. Translated, it gives CASSSQANTGELFF.

V usage is TRBV2 and J usage is TRBJ1-1, with D unclear. Trimming removed 2 bases at V and 0 bases at J, with 10 bases between. Germline CDR1 SNHLY, CDR2 FYNNEI. This CDR3 has 15 residues. DNA for the CDR3: TGTGCCAGCAGTGAATACAGCATCATGAACACTGAAGCTTTCTTT. Its protein product is CASSEYSIMNTEAFF.

The chain is built from TRBV11-3 and TRBJ2-4, with D perhaps matching TRBD1 (8 bases). The germline V and J ends were trimmed by 5 bases and 6 bases, with 17 bases remaining between them. Germline lookup yields CDR1 SGHNT and CDR2 YENEEA. The CDR3 extends over 15 amino acids. The CDR3 sequence is CASSPRTGRGNIQYF. Written as DNA, the CDR3 is TGTGCCAGCAGCCCGAGGACAGGGAGGGGAAACATTCAGTACTTC.

V usage is TRBV2 and J usage is TRBJ2-1; perhaps TRBD2 as D (5 bases). Looked up from germline, CDR1 is SNHLY and CDR2 is FYNNEI. V lost 4 bases and J 9 bases, leaving 19 bases between the germline ends. This CDR3 has 15 residues. Here the CDR3 DNA reads TGTGCCAGCAGTGGTGGAGACTTCCGGGGTGGTGAGCAGTTCTTC. As protein: CASSGGDFRGGEQFF.

This clone was counted a few times. The CDR3 sequence is CASNPRGDTQYF. In DNA, the CDR3 is TGTGCCAGCAACCCAAGAGGAGATACGCAGTATTTT. This chain joins TRBV7-2 and TRBJ2-3; D is unresolved. V was clipped by 7 bases and J by 5 bases, with 10 bases between them. The CDR3 length is 12 residues. The germline V gene has CDR1 SGHTA and CDR2 FQGNSA.

This sequence joins TRBV18 and TRBJ2-5; 10 bases map to TRBD2. This CDR3 is built from 18 residues. Trimming removed 3 bases from V and 0 bases from J; junction bases left unmatched: 10. The germline V gene has CDR1 KGHSH and CDR2 LQKENI. The CDR3 coding sequence is TGTGCCAGCTCACCCCTCGGGGCTAGCGGGGGAAACCAAGAGACCCAGTACTTC. Amino acids: CASSPLGASGGNQETQYF. Full variable domain (missing parts from reference TRBV18 and TRBJ2-5): NAGVMQNPRHLVRRRGQEARLRCSPMKGHSHVYWYRQLPEEGLKFMVYLQKENIIDESGMPKERFSAEFPKEGPSILRIQQVVRGDSAAYFCASSPLGASGGNQETQYFGPGTRLLVL.

The J gene is TRBJ1-5, the V gene TRBV28; D unresolved. CDR3 length: 16 residues. V dropped 3 bases and J dropped 0 bases, with 12 bases sitting between them. In germline, CDR1 is MDHEN, CDR2 SYDVKM. The CDR3 region is CASSFYPGTSNQPQHF. CDR3 DNA: TGTGCCAGCAGTTTTTACCCGGGTACTAGCAATCAGCCCCAGCATTTT.

CDR3 region: CASSTLAVSTDTQYF. The CDR3 bases are TGTGCCAGCTCAACTCTAGCGGTGAGCACAGATACGCAGTATTTT. The chain links TRBV18 to TRBJ2-3; TRBD2 matches at 7 bases. CDR1 is KGHSH and CDR2 is LQKENI in the germline V gene. V trimming: 5 bases; J trimming: 0 bases; junction bases outside the gene matches: 5. The CDR3 spans 15 residues.

The rearrangement uses TRBV6-5 and TRBJ1-2; 7 positions match TRBD1. The V and J ends lost 7 bases and 7 bases, in that order; junction bases with no gene match: 9. CDR3 length: 13 amino acids. The V gene's germline CDR1 is MNHEY and CDR2 SVGAGI. CDR3 sequence: CASTRTGTLGYTF. In nucleotides, the CDR3 is TGTGCCAGCACCCGGACAGGCACCCTTGGCTACACCTTC.

J is TRBJ2-1 and V is TRBV19; no reliable D call. Trimming shortened V by 3 bases and J by 0 bases, and 9 bases separated the two germline ends. Looked up from germline, CDR1 is LNHDA and CDR2 is SQIVND (reference sequence). The CDR3 extends over 15 amino acids. CDR3 coding DNA: TGTGCCAGTAGTATGAGCGTGAGCTCCTACAATGAGCAGTTCTTC. It specifies CASSMSVSSYNEQFF.

The V and J genes are TRBV19 and TRBJ2-3; TRBD1 aligns across 10 bases. This CDR3 has 15 residues. CDR1 and CDR2 (germline): LNHDA, SQIVND (reference sequence). V was pared by 3 bases and J by 5 bases, with 5 bases of the junction left unmatched. CDR3: CASSIGTGEGDTQYF. In DNA form, the CDR3 reads TGTGCCAGTAGTATTGGGACAGGGGAGGGAGATACGCAGTATTTT.

The V call is TRBV7-9, the J call TRBJ1-1; D ambiguous. CDR1 and CDR2 (germline): SEHNR, FQNEAQ (reference sequence). CDR3 size: 17 residues. Trimming shortened V by 0 bases and J by 0 bases, and 14 bases separated the two germline ends. The chain's CDR3 is CASSLARRRAVNTEAFF. Here the CDR3 DNA reads TGTGCCAGCAGCTTAGCGCGGAGGCGGGCGGTGAACACTGAAGCTTTCTTT.